A single TCR beta chain is shown here with its context. This CDR3 spans 16 amino acids. V shed 5 bases and J 13 bases; nucleotides not matched to a gene: 12. Germline V gives CDR1 SEHNR, CDR2 FQNEAQ (reference sequence). Under the authors' procedure: Researchers report that nucleated cell counts were estimated from reference gene primer amplification. Sequencing was performed with immunoSEQ multiplex PCR; in TCRdb, only in-frame clones are kept and a portion is missing. That table is the source of V, J and clone size, and D and trimming were worked out from the DNA. The table shows more than 150,000 clones, with roughly 80% occurring only once. The record originates from a study of blood T cell repertoires in COVID-19. Study-level background: The United States, Italy and Spain provided the acute and convalescent COVID-19 samples. PBMCs, B-cell-depleted T cells, or T cells were the source of the cDNA or gDNA that made up the material.

The chain carries TRBV7-9 and TRBJ2-1, with TRBD2 matching over 15 bases. The specimen was peripheral blood. This clonotype was sampled from a woman aged 80 or older with COVID-19, enrolled during active disease. The DNA of the CDR3 is TGTGCCAGCAGCACCGGACTAGCGGGAGGGCCGGAGAAACAGTTCTTC. Its protein is CASSTGLAGGPEKQFF.